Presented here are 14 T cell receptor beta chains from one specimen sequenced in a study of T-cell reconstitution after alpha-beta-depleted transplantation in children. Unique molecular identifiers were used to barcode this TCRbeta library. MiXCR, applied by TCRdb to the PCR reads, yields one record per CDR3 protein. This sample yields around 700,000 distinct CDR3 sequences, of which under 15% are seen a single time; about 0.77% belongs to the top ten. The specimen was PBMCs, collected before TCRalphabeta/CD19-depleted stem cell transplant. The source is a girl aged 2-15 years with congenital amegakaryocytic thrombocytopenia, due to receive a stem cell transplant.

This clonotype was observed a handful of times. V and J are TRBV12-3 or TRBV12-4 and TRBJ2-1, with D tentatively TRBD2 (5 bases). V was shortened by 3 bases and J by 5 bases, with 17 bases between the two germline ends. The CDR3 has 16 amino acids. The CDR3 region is CASSFPLAGGNNEQFF. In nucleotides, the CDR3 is TGTGCCAGCAGTTTTCCCCTCGCGGGTGGAAACAATGAGCAGTTCTTC.

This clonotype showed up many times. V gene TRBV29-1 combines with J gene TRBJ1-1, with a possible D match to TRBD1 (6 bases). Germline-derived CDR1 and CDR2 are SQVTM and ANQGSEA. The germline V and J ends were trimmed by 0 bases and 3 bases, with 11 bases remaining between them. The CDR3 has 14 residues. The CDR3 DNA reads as TGCAGCGTTGAAGATGGTTCAGGGGACACTGAAGCTTTCTTT. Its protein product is CSVEDGSGDTEAFF.

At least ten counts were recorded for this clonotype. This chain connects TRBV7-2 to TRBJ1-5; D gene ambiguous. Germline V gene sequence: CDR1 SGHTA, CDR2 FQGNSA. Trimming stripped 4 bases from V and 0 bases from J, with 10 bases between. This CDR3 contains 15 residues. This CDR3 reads CASSYRTGSNQPQHF. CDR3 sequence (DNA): TGTGCCAGCAGCTATCGTACCGGTAGCAATCAGCCCCAGCATTTT.

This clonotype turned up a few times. Here the CDR3 reads CSASRLAGGQETQYF. The DNA of the CDR3 is TGCAGTGCTAGTCGGTTAGCGGGAGGGCAAGAGACCCAGTACTTC. The chain recombines TRBV20-1 with TRBJ2-5, with 11 bases lining up with TRBD2. The CDR3 is made up of 15 amino acids. After removal of 3 bases from V and 2 bases from J, the junction contained 5 bases not matched to a gene. Per germline, CDR1 DFQATT and CDR2 SNEGSKA (reference sequence).

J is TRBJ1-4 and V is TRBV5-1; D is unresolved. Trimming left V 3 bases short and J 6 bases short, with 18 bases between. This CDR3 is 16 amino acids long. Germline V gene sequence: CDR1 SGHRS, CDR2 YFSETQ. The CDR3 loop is CASSWREPTRDEKLFF. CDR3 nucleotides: TGCGCCAGCAGCTGGCGGGAGCCTACTAGGGATGAAAAACTGTTTTTT.

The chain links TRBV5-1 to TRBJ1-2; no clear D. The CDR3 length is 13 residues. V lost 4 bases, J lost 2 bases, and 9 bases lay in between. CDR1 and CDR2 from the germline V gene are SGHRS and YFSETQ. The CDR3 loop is CASSATNNYGYTF. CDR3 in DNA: TGCGCCAGCAGCGCCACAAACAACTATGGCTACACCTTC.

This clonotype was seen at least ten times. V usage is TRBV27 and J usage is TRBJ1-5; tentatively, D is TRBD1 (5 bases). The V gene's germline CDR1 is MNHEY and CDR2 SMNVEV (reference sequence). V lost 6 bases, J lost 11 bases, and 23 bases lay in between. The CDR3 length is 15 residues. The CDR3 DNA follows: TGTGCCAGCAGCCCCAAAACGGGACTTGGGGTAGCCCAGCATTTT. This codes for CASSPKTGLGVAQHF.

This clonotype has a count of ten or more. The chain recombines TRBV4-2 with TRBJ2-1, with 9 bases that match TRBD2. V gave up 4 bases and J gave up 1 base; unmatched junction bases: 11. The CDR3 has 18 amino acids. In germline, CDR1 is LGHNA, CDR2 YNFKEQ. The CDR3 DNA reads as TGTGCCAGCAGCCCCCCCCACCTTAGCGGGAGATCCTACAATGAGCAGTTCTTC. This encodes CASSPPHLSGRSYNEQFF.

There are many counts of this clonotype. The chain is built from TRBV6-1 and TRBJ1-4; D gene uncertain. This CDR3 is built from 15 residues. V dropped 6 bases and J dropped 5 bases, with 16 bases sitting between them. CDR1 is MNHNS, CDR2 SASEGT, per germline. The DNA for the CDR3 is TGTGCCAGCAGCACCCGGGCAGAACTGAATGAAAAACTGTTTTTT. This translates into CASSTRAELNEKLFF.

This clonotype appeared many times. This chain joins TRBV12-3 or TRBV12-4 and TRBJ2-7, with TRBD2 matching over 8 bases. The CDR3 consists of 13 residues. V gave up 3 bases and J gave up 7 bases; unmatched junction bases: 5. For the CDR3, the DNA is TGTGCCAGCAGTTTCCCTTTAGCGGGGGAGCAGTACTTC. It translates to CASSFPLAGEQYF.

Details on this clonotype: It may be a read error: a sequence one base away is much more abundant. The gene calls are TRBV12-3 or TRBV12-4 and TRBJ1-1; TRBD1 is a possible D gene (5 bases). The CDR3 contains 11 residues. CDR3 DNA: TGTGCCAGCTGTTTTCAGGGTGAAGCTTTCTTT. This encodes CASCFQGEAFF.

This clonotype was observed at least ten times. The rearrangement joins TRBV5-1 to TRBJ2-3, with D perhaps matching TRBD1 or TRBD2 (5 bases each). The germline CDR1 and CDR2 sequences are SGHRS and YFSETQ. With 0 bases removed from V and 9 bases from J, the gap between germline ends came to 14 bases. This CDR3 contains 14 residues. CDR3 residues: CASSLAGGWGTQYF. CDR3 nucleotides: TGCGCCAGCAGCTTGGCCGGTGGTTGGGGGACGCAGTATTTT.

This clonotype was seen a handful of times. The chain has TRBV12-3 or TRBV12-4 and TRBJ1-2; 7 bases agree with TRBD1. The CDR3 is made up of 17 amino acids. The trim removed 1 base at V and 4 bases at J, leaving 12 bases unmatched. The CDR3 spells CASSLVTGYFRGYGYTF. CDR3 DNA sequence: TGTGCCAGCAGTTTAGTGACAGGGTACTTTCGCGGCTATGGCTACACCTTC.

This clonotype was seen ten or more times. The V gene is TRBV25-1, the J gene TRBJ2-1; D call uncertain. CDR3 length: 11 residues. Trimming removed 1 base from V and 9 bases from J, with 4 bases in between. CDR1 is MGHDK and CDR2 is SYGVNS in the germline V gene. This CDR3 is CASSESVEQFF. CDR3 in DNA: TGTGCCAGCAGTGAATCTGTTGAGCAGTTCTTC.